One and the same sample provided the 25 T cell receptor beta chains below, sequenced in a study of Graves' ophthalmopathy and Graves' hyperthyroidism. The authors amplified TCR beta CDR3 regions, and they did so from RNA transcripts for repertoire sequencing. HTBI primers served in a first-round RT-PCR, which a second-round multiplex PCR followed. TCRdb independently ran MiXCR on the multiplex PCR reads; one entry per CDR3 protein. Here the sample spans over 200,000 distinct CDR3 sequences, around 28% being singletons. The sample was peripheral blood. The receptors here all came from a man aged 45 to 65 with Graves' ophthalmopathy.

This clonotype was found many times. One end of the junction does not line up with germline, which may come from a read error. The V gene is TRBV20-1, the J gene TRBJ1-1; 10 positions agree with TRBD1. This CDR3 region has 13 residues. The V gene's germline CDR1 is DFQATT and CDR2 SNEGSKA (reference sequence). The chain's CDR3 is CLPGQGMNTEAFF. CDR3 coding DNA: TGTCTCCCGGGACAGGGGATGAACACTGAAGCTTTCTTT.

This clonotype was counted at least ten times. This chain links TRBV28 with TRBJ2-7; a weak D match, TRBD2 (5 bases). Germline CDR1 reads MDHEN; CDR2 reads SYDVKM. Trimming took 7 bases from V and 4 from J, leaving 14 bases between them. The CDR3 sequence is 13 residues long. The DNA for the CDR3 is TGTGCCAGCACCCAAAGACTAACTTACGAGCAGTACTTC. Amino acid sequence: CASTQRLTYEQYF.

The chain joins TRBV12-3 or TRBV12-4 to TRBJ1-1, with a possible D match to TRBD1 (6 bases). V was trimmed by 6 bases and J by 8 bases, leaving 16 bases between them. The CDR3 has 13 residues. The CDR3: CASSRPGTGEAFF. Here the CDR3 DNA reads TGTGCCAGCAGCCGTCCTGGTACAGGGGAAGCTTTCTTT.

This clonotype has at least ten counts. The rearrangement joins TRBV29-1 to TRBJ2-3; TRBD2 agrees at 7 bases. Germline values: CDR1 SQVTM, CDR2 ANQGSEA. This CDR3 has 14 amino acids. V trimming: 6 bases; J trimming: 2 bases; junction bases outside the gene matches: 8. DNA of the CDR3: TGCAGCGTAGATACCGGGACTACCACAGATACGCAGTATTTT. Its translation: CSVDTGTTTDTQYF.

This clonotype was detected a few times. The J gene is TRBJ2-3, the V gene TRBV6-5; D unresolved. The germline CDR1 and CDR2 sequences are MNHEY and SVGAGI. CDR3 length: 13 amino acids. The V end was cut by 4 bases, the J end by 1 base, with 6 bases between. CDR3 nucleotide sequence: TGTGCCAGCAGTTTCGAGGGCACAGATACGCAGTATTTT. Encoded protein: CASSFEGTDTQYF.

This clonotype was seen at least ten times. The rearrangement uses TRBV29-1 and TRBJ2-2; TRBD1 agrees at 8 bases. Trimming at V came to 6 bases and at J to 4 bases, leaving 1 base not matched to a gene. Germline V lookup: CDR1 SQVTM, CDR2 ANQGSEA. The CDR3 totals 12 residues. CDR3 protein: CSVDRGTGELFF. CDR3 nucleotides: TGCAGCGTAGACAGGGGCACCGGGGAGCTGTTTTTT.

This clonotype has ten or more counts. The V gene is TRBV6-1, the J gene TRBJ2-7; D may be TRBD2 (5 bases). With 0 bases removed from V and 2 bases from J, the gap between germline ends came to 14 bases. From germline, CDR1 is MNHNS and CDR2 SASEGT. There are 16 residues in the CDR3. The CDR3 loop reads CASSEAAGVTPYEQYF. As DNA, the CDR3 is TGTGCCAGCAGTGAAGCAGCCGGGGTAACTCCCTACGAGCAGTACTTC.

The chain combines TRBV7-8 with TRBJ2-7; D gene ambiguous. Per germline, CDR1 SGHVS and CDR2 FQNEAQ. V was cut by 9 bases and J by 2 bases, with 26 bases left in between. The length of the CDR3 is 17 residues. The CDR3 DNA follows: TGTGCCAGTAGTATAAAGTGGCTGAGAGTACCCCCCTACGAGCAGTACTTC. It yields the protein CASSIKWLRVPPYEQYF.

This clonotype was picked up many times. The chain is built from TRBV29-1 and TRBJ1-1, with a possible D match to TRBD1 (5 bases). The ends were cut back, 0 bases at V and 4 bases at J, with 15 bases in the middle. Germline V gives CDR1 SQVTM, CDR2 ANQGSEA. This CDR3 has 15 amino acids. CDR3 DNA: TGCAGCGTTGAAGATGCCCAGGGCATCGGCACTGAAGCTTTCTTT. As protein: CSVEDAQGIGTEAFF.

There are many counts of this clonotype. The chain has TRBV12-3 or TRBV12-4 and TRBJ2-2; the D gene could be TRBD1 or TRBD2 (5 bases each). The CDR3 sequence is 16 residues long. V lost 5 bases and J 1 base, leaving 14 bases between the germline ends. CDR3 in amino acids: CASSPLGGMNTGELFF. CDR3 bases: TGTGCCAGCAGTCCCCTTGGGGGTATGAACACCGGGGAGCTGTTTTTT.

The V call is TRBV4-3, the J call TRBJ2-7; D remains ambiguous. CDR3 length: 15 amino acids. Per germline, CDR1 LGHNA and CDR2 YSLEER. V was cut by 0 bases and J by 2 bases, with 11 bases left in between. The CDR3 nucleotides are TGCGCCAGCAGCCAAGAAAGGCACAGTACCTACGAGCAGTACTTC. Its translation: CASSQERHSTYEQYF.

This clonotype was counted at least ten times. The CDR3 DNA is TGTGCCAGTAGTATACAAGGGCGGGATGGCTACACCTTC. Encoded protein: CASSIQGRDGYTF. The chain recombines TRBV19 with TRBJ1-2; D ambiguous. The V gene lost 2 bases and the J gene lost 6 bases, with 10 bases spanning the gap. The CDR3 has 13 residues. The germline gives CDR1 LNHDA, CDR2 SQIVND (reference sequence).

There are many counts of this clonotype. The rearrangement joins TRBV5-1 to TRBJ1-2, with D hard to call. The V gene's germline CDR1 is SGHRS and CDR2 YFSETQ. The length of the CDR3 is 15 residues. Between the trimmed V and J ends, which lost 4 bases and 8 bases, there was a span of 21 bases. The CDR3 DNA follows: TGCGCCAGCAGCCCTCCGGCGGGGAAGGATTTGGGCTACACCTTC. It codes for CASSPPAGKDLGYTF.

This clonotype has a count of ten or more. The genes are TRBV6-5 and TRBJ1-5; 8 positions match TRBD1. The CDR3 consists of 17 residues. Germline V gene lookup returns CDR1 MNHEY and CDR2 SVGAGI. J was trimmed by 5 bases and V by 2 bases; bases with no gene match: 11. This chain's CDR3 is CASSYRHRTGWDQPQHF. The DNA of the CDR3 is TGTGCCAGCAGTTACCGGCACCGGACAGGGTGGGATCAGCCCCAGCATTTT.

This clonotype was detected ten times or more. This sequence joins TRBV20-1 and TRBJ1-2, with D possibly being TRBD1 (6 bases). CDR1 is DFQATT and CDR2 is SNEGSKA in the germline V gene (reference sequence). V was clipped by 0 bases and J by 7 bases, with 12 bases between them. The CDR3 sequence is 13 residues long. CDR3 coding DNA: TGCAGTGCTAGAGATCGGGGGGCAAGTGGCTACACCTTC. Translating gives CSARDRGASGYTF.

In this sample, this clonotype turned up many times. This chain connects TRBV7-8 to TRBJ1-5; D remains ambiguous. Trimming took off 5 bases at V and 4 bases at J, with 9 bases between the two ends. The CDR3 sequence is 13 residues long. Germline V gene lookup returns CDR1 SGHVS and CDR2 FQNEAQ. As DNA, the CDR3 is TGTGCCAGCAGCCCGAGTAGTAATCAGCCCCAGCATTTT. It encodes CASSPSSNQPQHF.

This clonotype has at least ten counts. J is TRBJ2-7 and V is TRBV5-1; no clear D gene. There are 12 residues in the CDR3. With 4 bases removed from V and 6 bases from J, the gap between germline ends came to 11 bases. Germline-derived CDR1 and CDR2 are SGHRS and YFSETQ. The CDR3 nucleotides are TGCGCCAGCAGCCCCCCCCCCGGCGAGCAGTACTTC. This gives the protein CASSPPPGEQYF.

The V gene is TRBV28, the J gene TRBJ2-7; tentatively, D is TRBD2 (6 bases). V was cut by 4 bases and J by 6 bases, with 10 bases left in between. Looked up from germline, CDR1 is MDHEN and CDR2 is SYDVKM. The CDR3 extends over 12 amino acids. The CDR3 region is CASSSDGGEQYF. CDR3 nucleotides: TGTGCCAGCAGTTCAGACGGGGGCGAGCAGTACTTC.

This clonotype was counted ten times or more. The rearrangement uses TRBV27 and TRBJ1-5; tentatively, D is TRBD1 (6 bases). The CDR3 runs to 12 residues. Germline loops: CDR1 MNHEY, CDR2 SMNVEV (reference sequence). Deletions cut 11 bases from V and 2 bases from J, with 10 bases between. CDR3 nucleotide sequence: TGTGCCCGGAGGGGGGGCAATCAGCCCCAGCATTTT. Its translation is CARRGGNQPQHF.

This clonotype was found many times. The genes are TRBV3-1 and TRBJ2-5; 7 bases agree with TRBD1. Germline values: CDR1 LGHDT, CDR2 YNNKEL (reference sequence). There are 13 residues in the CDR3. J gave up 3 bases and V 10 bases, and 8 bases lay outside the gene matches. This CDR3 reads CATLQGNEETQYF. The CDR3 DNA is TGTGCCACGCTACAGGGGAATGAAGAGACCCAGTACTTC.

This clonotype was detected ten times or more. This chain joins TRBV19 and TRBJ2-7; D unresolved. Germline CDR1 reads LNHDA; CDR2 reads SQIVND (reference sequence). With 6 bases removed from V and 5 bases from J, the gap between germline ends came to 5 bases. This CDR3 has 10 amino acids. The CDR3 region has the DNA TGTGCCAGTAGATTCCACGAGCAGTACTTC. As protein: CASRFHEQYF.

This chain uses TRBV11-1 with TRBJ2-2; weak D call: TRBD1 (6 bases). CDR3 size: 16 residues. V dropped 3 bases and J dropped 0 bases, with 11 bases sitting between them. From germline, CDR1 is SGHAT and CDR2 FQDESV (reference sequence). The CDR3 spells CASSFRTVANTGELFF. The CDR3, as DNA: TGTGCCAGCAGCTTCAGGACAGTGGCGAACACCGGGGAGCTGTTTTTT.

This clonotype has a handful of counts. This chain joins TRBV27 and TRBJ2-3; TRBD2 might be the D (5 bases). CDR1 is MNHEY, CDR2 SMNVEV, per germline (reference sequence). Trimming left V 0 bases short and J 4 bases short, with 5 bases between. The CDR3 covers 13 residues. CDR3 bases: TGTGCCAGCAGTTTATCGAGGGCAGATACGCAGTATTTT. Its translation is CASSLSRADTQYF.

This chain joins TRBV12-3 or TRBV12-4 and TRBJ1-5; D is ambiguous. Trimming pared 1 base from V and 2 bases from J, leaving 9 bases between. The CDR3 consists of 15 residues. The CDR3 DNA sequence: TGTGCCAGCAGTTTAGAAGGGAGGGGCAATCAGCCCCAGCATTTT. Protein sequence: CASSLEGRGNQPQHF.

The rearrangement joins TRBV7-8 to TRBJ1-2, with a possible D match to TRBD1 (6 bases). CDR1 is SGHVS, CDR2 FQNEAQ, per germline. The V end was cut by 4 bases, the J end by 9 bases, with 12 bases between. The CDR3 has 12 residues. The CDR3 DNA sequence: TGTGCCAGCAGCTCAAGGGGGGGGAGCTACACCTTC. Its protein product is CASSSRGGSYTF.